The sequence of this TCR beta chain was determined in a study of cytomegalovirus exposure and HLA in healthy donors. Findings and limits, study-wide: The study designated 150 or so TCR beta chains cytomegalovirus-associated.

Donors were nominally healthy when sampled, though unrecorded immune exposures were likely. This CDR3 is 14 amino acids long. Trimming removed 1 base from V and 0 bases from J, with 6 bases in between. The germline CDR1 and CDR2 sequences are KGHSH and LQKENI. Vbeta (60) and Jbeta (13) primers were used in the PCR. Only in-frame clones appear in the TCRdb table, and some are missing; sequencing was by immunoSEQ multiplex PCR. The sample includes about 180,000 clones, more than 65% of them seen just once. About this clone itself: Its matching antigen is unknown.

The chain uses TRBV18 and TRBJ1-1; D might be TRBD1 (5 bases). Sequencing was performed on PBMCs. The receptor was derived from a girl aged 2 to 9 in good health and CMV-seropositive. The CDR3 here is CASSPQGMNTEAFF. The CDR3 DNA reads TGTGCCAGCTCACCACAGGGGATGAACACTGAAGCTTTCTTT.